This entry concerns a single T cell receptor (beta chain). This table comes from immunoSEQ multiplex PCR, and its TCRdb copy is limited to in-frame clones, with some not included. Among about 75,000 clones listed, 75% to 90% were seen once. Trimming at V came to 7 bases and at J to 6 bases, leaving 12 bases not matched to a gene. From germline, CDR1 is MNHEY and CDR2 SVGAGI. The CDR3 sequence is 15 residues long. This sample was included in a study of control samples from healthy donors and cancer patients. V usage is TRBV6-5 and J usage is TRBJ1-3; 7 positions match TRBD1. The source is a man in his fifties or sixties in good health. The material sequenced was blood. CDR3 protein: CASTLGGGPENTIYF. The CDR3 bases are TGTGCCAGCACCTTAGGAGGGGGCCCTGAAAACACCATATATTTT.